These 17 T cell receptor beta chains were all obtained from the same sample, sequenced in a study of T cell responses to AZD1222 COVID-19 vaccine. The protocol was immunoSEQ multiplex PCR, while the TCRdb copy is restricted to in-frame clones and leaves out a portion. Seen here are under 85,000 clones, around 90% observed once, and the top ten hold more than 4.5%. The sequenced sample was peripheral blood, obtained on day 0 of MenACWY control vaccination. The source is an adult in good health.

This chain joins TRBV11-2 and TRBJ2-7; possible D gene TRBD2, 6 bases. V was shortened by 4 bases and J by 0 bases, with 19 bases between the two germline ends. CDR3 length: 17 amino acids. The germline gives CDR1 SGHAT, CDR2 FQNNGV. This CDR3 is CASSSNRHAGSSYEQYF. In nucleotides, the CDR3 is TGTGCCAGCAGCTCTAACCGTCACGCGGGAAGCTCCTACGAGCAGTACTTC.

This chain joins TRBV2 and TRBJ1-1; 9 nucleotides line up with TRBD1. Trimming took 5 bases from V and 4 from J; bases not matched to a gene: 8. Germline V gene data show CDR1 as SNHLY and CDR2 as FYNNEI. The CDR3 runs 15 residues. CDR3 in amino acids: CASSRTGEVFTEAFF. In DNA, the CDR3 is TGTGCCAGCAGTAGGACAGGGGAAGTGTTCACTGAAGCTTTCTTT.

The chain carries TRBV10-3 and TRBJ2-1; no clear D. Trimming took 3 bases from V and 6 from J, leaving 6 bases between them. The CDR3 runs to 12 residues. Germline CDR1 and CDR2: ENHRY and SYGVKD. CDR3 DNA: TGTGCCATCAGTGACCGACCCAATGAGCAGTTCTTC. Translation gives CAISDRPNEQFF.

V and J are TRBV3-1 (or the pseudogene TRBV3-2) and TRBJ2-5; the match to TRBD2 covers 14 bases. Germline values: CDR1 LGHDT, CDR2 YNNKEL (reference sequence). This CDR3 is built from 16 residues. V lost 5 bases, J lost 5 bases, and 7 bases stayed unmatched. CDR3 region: CASSDGTSGGMETQYF. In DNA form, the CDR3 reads TGTGCCAGCAGCGACGGGACTAGCGGGGGAATGGAGACCCAGTACTTC.

CDR3 sequence: CASRDYARHEQFF. CDR3 nucleotide sequence: TGTGCCAGCCGGGACTACGCCCGACATGAGCAGTTCTTC. The chain uses TRBV5-6 and TRBJ2-1; TRBD2 aligns across 7 bases. The CDR3 loop spans 13 amino acids. Germline assignment: CDR1 SGHDT and CDR2 YYEEEE. Trimming at V came to 7 bases and at J to 8 bases, leaving 9 bases not matched to a gene.

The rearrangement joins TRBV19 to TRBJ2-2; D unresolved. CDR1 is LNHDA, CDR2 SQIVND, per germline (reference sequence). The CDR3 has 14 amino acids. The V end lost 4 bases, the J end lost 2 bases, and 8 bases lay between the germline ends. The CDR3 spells CASSTGLNTGELFF. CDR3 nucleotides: TGTGCCAGTAGTACGGGCCTTAACACCGGGGAGCTGTTTTTT.

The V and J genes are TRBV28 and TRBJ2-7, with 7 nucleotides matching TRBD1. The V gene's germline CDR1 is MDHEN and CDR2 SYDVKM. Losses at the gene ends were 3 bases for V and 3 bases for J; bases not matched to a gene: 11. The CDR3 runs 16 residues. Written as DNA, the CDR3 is TGTGCCAGCAGTTTGGTTGTCGGACAGGACGACTACGAGCAGTACTTC. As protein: CASSLVVGQDDYEQYF.

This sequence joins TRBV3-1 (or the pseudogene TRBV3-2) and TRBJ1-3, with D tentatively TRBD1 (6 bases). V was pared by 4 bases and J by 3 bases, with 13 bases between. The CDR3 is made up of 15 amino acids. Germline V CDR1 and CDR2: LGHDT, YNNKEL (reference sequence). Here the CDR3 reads CASSPGHPLGNTIYF. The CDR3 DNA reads TGTGCCAGCAGCCCGGGACATCCCCTTGGAAACACCATATATTTT.

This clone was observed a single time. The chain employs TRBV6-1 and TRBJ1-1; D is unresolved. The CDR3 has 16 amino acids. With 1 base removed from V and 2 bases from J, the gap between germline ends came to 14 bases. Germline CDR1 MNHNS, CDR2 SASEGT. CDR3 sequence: CASSEVPGAYNTEAFF. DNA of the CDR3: TGTGCCAGCAGTGAAGTTCCGGGAGCATATAACACTGAAGCTTTCTTT.

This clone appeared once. The CDR3 here is CASSQDNDNEQFF. As DNA, the CDR3 is TGTGCCAGCAGCCAAGACAACGACAATGAGCAGTTCTTC. The chain links TRBV4-2 to TRBJ2-1, with D unclear. Per germline, CDR1 LGHNA and CDR2 YNFKEQ. The V end lost 0 bases, the J end lost 5 bases, and 5 bases lay between the germline ends. This CDR3 has 13 amino acids.

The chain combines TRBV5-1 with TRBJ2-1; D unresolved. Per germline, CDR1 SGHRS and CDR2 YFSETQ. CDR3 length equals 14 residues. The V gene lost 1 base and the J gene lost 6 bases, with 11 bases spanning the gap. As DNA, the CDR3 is TGCGCCAGCAGCTTGTCGGGTGACGGCAATGAGCAGTTCTTC. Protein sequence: CASSLSGDGNEQFF.

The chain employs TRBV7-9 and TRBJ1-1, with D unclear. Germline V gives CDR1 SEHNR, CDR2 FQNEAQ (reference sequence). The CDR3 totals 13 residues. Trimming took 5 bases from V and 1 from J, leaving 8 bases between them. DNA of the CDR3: TGTGCCAGCAGCCCGAGCGAGAACACTGAAGCTTTCTTT. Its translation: CASSPSENTEAFF.

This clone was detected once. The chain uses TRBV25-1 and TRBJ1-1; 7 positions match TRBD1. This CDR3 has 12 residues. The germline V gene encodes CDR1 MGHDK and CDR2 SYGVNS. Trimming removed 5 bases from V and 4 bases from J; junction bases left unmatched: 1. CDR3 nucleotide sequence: TGTGCCAGCAGTCGACAGGGCACTGAAGCTTTCTTT. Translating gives CASSRQGTEAFF.

The CDR3 DNA reads as TGTGCCAGCAGCCCCCAGGGACAGTTGGGGACTGAAGCTTTCTTT. It codes for CASSPQGQLGTEAFF. The chain carries TRBV7-6 and TRBJ1-1; 7 bases agree with TRBD1. CDR3 length: 15 residues. Trimming cost V 5 bases and J 5 bases; bases outside gene matches: 11. Per the germline V gene, CDR1 is SGHVS and CDR2 is FNYEAQ. Supplemented by reference TRBV7-6 and TRBJ1-1, the full variable domain reads GAGVSQSPRYKVTKRGQDVALRCDPISGHVSLYWYRQALGQGPEFLTYFNYEAQQDKSGLPNDRFSAERPEGSISTLTIQRTEQRDSAMYRCASSPQGQLGTEAFFGQGTRLTVV.

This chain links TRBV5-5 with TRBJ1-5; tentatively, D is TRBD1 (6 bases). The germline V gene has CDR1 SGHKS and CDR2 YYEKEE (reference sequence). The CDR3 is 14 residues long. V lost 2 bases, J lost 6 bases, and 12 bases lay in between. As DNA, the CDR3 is TGTGCCAGCAGCTTAGCCAGGGACATTCAGCCCCAGCATTTT. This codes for CASSLARDIQPQHF.

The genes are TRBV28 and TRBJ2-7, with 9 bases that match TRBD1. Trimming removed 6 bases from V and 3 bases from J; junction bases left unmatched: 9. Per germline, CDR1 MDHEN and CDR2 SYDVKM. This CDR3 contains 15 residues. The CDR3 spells CASSGSRDRVYEQYF. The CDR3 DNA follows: TGTGCCAGCAGCGGATCCCGGGACAGGGTCTACGAGCAGTACTTC.

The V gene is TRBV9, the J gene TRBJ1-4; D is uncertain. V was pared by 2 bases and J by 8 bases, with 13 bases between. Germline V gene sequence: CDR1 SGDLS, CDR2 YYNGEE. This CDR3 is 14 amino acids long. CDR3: CASSVSSASEKLFF. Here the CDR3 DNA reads TGTGCCAGCAGCGTGAGTTCAGCCTCAGAAAAACTGTTTTTT.